These 26 T cell receptor beta chains came from one sample sequenced in a study of CD8+ T cells in alopecia areata. Sampling of alopecia areata patients yielded lesional scalp punch biopsies as well as peripheral blood. It was cDNA, reverse transcribed from extracted RNA, that served as the sequencing template. The assay was immunoSEQ multiplex PCR, and TCRdb's table has in-frame clones only and misses some. In the table there are about 15,000 clones, 45% to 65% of which are singletons. The sample consisted of skin. The receptors originated from a human donor with alopecia areata.

The CDR3 sequence is CASSPQGNQPQHF. In DNA form, the CDR3 reads TGTGCCAGTAGCCCACAGGGCAATCAGCCCCAGCATTTT. The rearrangement joins TRBV19 to TRBJ1-5; D may be TRBD1 (5 bases). V was pared by 6 bases and J by 2 bases, with 8 bases between. The CDR3 loop spans 13 amino acids. Germline V CDR1 and CDR2: LNHDA, SQIVND (reference sequence).

The chain employs TRBV10-2 and TRBJ2-2; the match to TRBD1 covers 7 bases. The CDR3 loop spans 16 amino acids. Germline assignment: CDR1 WSHSY and CDR2 SAAADI. With V trimmed by 8 bases and J by 1 base, 10 bases remained unmatched. The chain's CDR3 is CASRRTGAGNTGELFF. CDR3 nucleotides: TGCGCCAGCCGAAGGACAGGAGCTGGGAACACCGGGGAGCTGTTTTTT.

The J gene is TRBJ2-3, the V gene TRBV29-1; D remains ambiguous. The CDR3 consists of 13 residues. Germline V gene lookup returns CDR1 SQVTM and CDR2 ANQGSEA. The chain's CDR3 is CSCHGPSTDTQYF. The CDR3 region has the DNA TGCAGTTGCCATGGACCATCCACAGATACGCAGTATTTT.

This rearrangement joins TRBV7-3 to TRBJ2-3, with D unresolved. V lost 1 base and J lost 4, with 15 bases in between. Germline CDR1 reads SGHTA; CDR2 reads FQGTGA. This CDR3 has 16 residues. The CDR3 DNA follows: TGTGCCAGCAGCTTAATTGCGGCCCCGGATCCAGATACGCAGTATTTT. Encoded protein: CASSLIAAPDPDTQYF.

V gene TRBV29-1 combines with J gene TRBJ2-7; TRBD1 is a possible D gene (6 bases). CDR1 is SQVTM, CDR2 ANQGSEA, per germline. The CDR3 extends over 13 amino acids. V was cut by 5 bases and J by 3 bases, with 14 bases left in between. As DNA, the CDR3 is TGCAGCGTTCTTGTTCAGGGGATCTACGAGCAGTACTTC. Residues: CSVLVQGIYEQYF.

The chain uses TRBV27 and TRBJ2-3; 7 nucleotides match TRBD1. Trimming cost V 6 bases and J 2 bases; bases outside gene matches: 8. The length of the CDR3 is 15 residues. CDR1 and CDR2 (germline): MNHEY, SMNVEV (reference sequence). The CDR3 sequence: CASSRYRGDTDTQYF. The CDR3 bases are TGTGCCAGCAGCCGCTACAGGGGAGACACAGATACGCAGTATTTT.

As to this clone: Relative to the germline gene, one junction end is altered; a read error may explain this. The genes are TRBV29-1 and TRBJ1-5, with TRBD1 matching over 7 bases. The germline V gene has CDR1 SQVTM and CDR2 ANQGSEA. CDR3 length: 14 amino acids. This CDR3 is CSVSGQNSNQPQHF. The CDR3 coding sequence is TGCAGCGTATCGGGACAGAATAGCAATCAGCCCCAGCACTTT.

This clone was detected only a few times. The rearrangement uses TRBV14 and TRBJ1-5; TRBD1 matches 8 bases. This CDR3 has 14 residues. Germline V gene sequence: CDR1 SGHDN, CDR2 FVKESK. The ends lost 4 bases at V and 5 bases at J; junction bases unmatched: 4. This CDR3 reads CASSPTGAHQPQHF. DNA for the CDR3: TGTGCCAGCAGCCCGACAGGGGCCCATCAGCCCCAGCATTTT.

The CDR3 coding sequence is TGTGCCAGCAGCTCGGGACGAAACAGGGGATCGGACACTGAAGCTTTCTTT. Amino acid sequence: CASSSGRNRGSDTEAFF. The chain combines TRBV7-6 with TRBJ1-1; 7 bases fit TRBD1. Germline CDR1 reads SGHVS; CDR2 reads FNYEAQ. Trimming removed 4 bases from V and 3 bases from J; junction bases left unmatched: 14. The CDR3 covers 17 residues.

The J gene is TRBJ1-2, the V gene TRBV4-2; 7 bases agree with TRBD1. The germline CDR1 and CDR2 sequences are LGHNA and YNFKEQ. The CDR3 has 15 amino acids. With 6 bases clipped from V and 4 bases from J, the junction kept 11 bases outside the gene matches. The CDR3 sequence is CASRGDSRVTYGYTF. The CDR3 bases are TGTGCCAGCAGAGGGGACAGCCGAGTGACCTATGGCTACACCTTC.

The rearrangement links TRBV5-1 to TRBJ2-1; TRBD1 matches at 9 bases. From germline, CDR1 is SGHRS and CDR2 YFSETQ. V shed 0 bases and J 8 bases; nucleotides not matched to a gene: 9. The CDR3 runs 16 residues. Here the CDR3 DNA reads TGCGCCAGCAGCTTGGAAATTAGGGGGGACAGGGATGAGCAGTTCTTC. This gives the protein CASSLEIRGDRDEQFF.

The chain has TRBV19 and TRBJ2-4; perhaps D is TRBD1 or TRBD2 (5 bases each). The CDR3 has 15 residues. Germline loops: CDR1 LNHDA, CDR2 SQIVND (reference sequence). Trimming removed 5 bases from V and 5 bases from J, with 16 bases in between. CDR3 in amino acids: CASSVPIVGENIQYF. CDR3 sequence (DNA): TGTGCCAGTAGTGTGCCCATAGTGGGGGAAAACATTCAGTACTTC.

The CDR3 sequence: CASSQGILHEQYF. In DNA, the CDR3 is TGCGCCAGCAGCCAGGGAATCCTCCACGAGCAGTACTTC. V is TRBV4-1 and J is TRBJ2-7, with D unresolved. Trimming removed 3 bases at V and 5 bases at J, with 11 bases between. Germline V lookup: CDR1 MGHRA, CDR2 YSYEKL. The CDR3 has 13 residues.

This clone has only a few counts. The J gene is TRBJ1-1, the V gene TRBV6-1; 9 bases agree with TRBD1. There are 14 residues in the CDR3. Germline assignment: CDR1 MNHNS and CDR2 SASEGT. The ends lost 4 bases at V and 6 bases at J; junction bases unmatched: 6. CDR3 in DNA: TGTGCCAGCAGTGTAAGACAGGGGGGGGCTGAAGCTTTCTTT. It is translated as CASSVRQGGAEAFF.

The chain is built from TRBV28 and TRBJ2-3; 9 bases are shared with TRBD2. With 1 base clipped from V and 2 bases from J, the junction kept 10 bases outside the gene matches. Germline V gene data show CDR1 as MDHEN and CDR2 as SYDVKM. The CDR3 sequence is 18 residues long. The chain's CDR3 is CASSLLAGGLIPTDTQYF. CDR3 in DNA: TGTGCCAGCAGTTTATTGGCGGGAGGGCTAATACCCACAGATACGCAGTATTTT.

The chain is built from TRBV7-9 and TRBJ2-3, with D unresolved. Deletions cut 5 bases from V and 8 bases from J, with 17 bases between. There are 14 residues in the CDR3. Germline CDR1 is SEHNR and CDR2 is FQNEAQ (reference sequence). The CDR3 reads CASSTSLRPFTQYF. The CDR3 DNA follows: TGTGCCAGCAGCACTTCGCTTCGCCCTTTTACGCAGTATTTT. The entire variable domain, with the rest obtained from reference TRBV7-9 and TRBJ2-3, is as follows: DTGVSQNPRHKITKRGQNVTFRCDPISEHNRLYWYRQTLGQGPEFLTYFQNEAQLEKSRLLSDRFSAERPKGSFSTLEIQRTEQGDSAMYLCASSTSLRPFTQYFGPGTRLTVL.

The chain combines TRBV5-1 with TRBJ2-5; 9 nucleotides align to TRBD1. Looked up from germline, CDR1 is SGHRS and CDR2 is YFSETQ. The CDR3 contains 20 residues. The J segment lost 1 base and the V segment lost 0 bases, leaving 16 bases of the junction unmatched. CDR3 region: CASSLVGRRQGGPTQETQYF. The CDR3 region has the DNA TGCGCCAGCAGCTTGGTAGGGAGGCGACAGGGGGGGCCAACCCAAGAGACCCAGTACTTC.

Here the CDR3 DNA reads TGTGCCATCAGTGTACTGTACGGCCCTAACTATGGCTACACCTTC. Its protein product is CAISVLYGPNYGYTF. V usage is TRBV10-3 and J usage is TRBJ1-2; unclear D gene. There are 15 residues in the CDR3. V was shortened by 4 bases and J by 0 bases, with 12 bases between the two germline ends. Germline V gene sequence: CDR1 ENHRY, CDR2 SYGVKD.

This chain connects TRBV5-1 to TRBJ2-1; no clear D gene. The CDR3 extends over 14 amino acids. Germline V lookup: CDR1 SGHRS, CDR2 YFSETQ. V was shortened by 4 bases and J by 1 base, with 9 bases between the two germline ends. The CDR3 DNA reads TGCGCCAGCAGCCCCGTTTTTTCCTACAATGAGCAGTTCTTC. This codes for CASSPVFSYNEQFF.

The rearrangement uses TRBV7-2 and TRBJ2-7; perhaps TRBD1 as D (6 bases). V gave up 1 base and J gave up 4 bases, with 11 bases separating them. Germline assignment: CDR1 SGHTA and CDR2 FQGNSA. This CDR3 is built from 14 residues. CDR3 region: CASSLGGQVYEQYF. The CDR3 DNA reads as TGTGCCAGCAGCTTAGGGGGACAAGTGTACGAGCAGTACTTC.

The DNA for the CDR3 is TGTGCTAGCGGCCCATCTGCGGGAGGGCCCTACAATGAGCAGTTCTTC. It translates to CASGPSAGGPYNEQFF. This chain links TRBV7-7 with TRBJ2-1, with TRBD2 identical over 9 bases. The V gene's germline CDR1 is SSHAT and CDR2 FNYEAQ (reference sequence). This CDR3 is built from 16 residues. The whole variable domain, remainder taken from reference TRBV7-7 and TRBJ2-1, is GAGVSQSPRYKVTKRGQDVTLRCDPISSHATLYWYQQALGQGPEFLTYFNYEAQPDKSGLPSDRFSAERPEGSISTLTIQRTEQRDSAMYRCASGPSAGGPYNEQFFGPGTRLTVL.

The table lists this clone with a few counts. The V call is TRBV11-2, the J call TRBJ2-3; 8 positions match TRBD1. The CDR3 sequence is 19 residues long. The V and J ends lost 1 base and 2 bases, in that order; junction bases with no gene match: 14. Germline loops: CDR1 SGHAT, CDR2 FQNNGV. The chain's CDR3 is CASSLGSLWDRRFTDTQYF. The CDR3 coding sequence is TGTGCCAGCAGCTTAGGTTCCCTTTGGGACAGGCGATTCACAGATACGCAGTATTTT.

The chain recombines TRBV5-1 with TRBJ2-7; D is tentatively TRBD1 or TRBD2 (5 bases each). Trimming left V 3 bases short and J 3 bases short, with 13 bases between. There are 14 residues in the CDR3. Germline CDR1 reads SGHRS; CDR2 reads YFSETQ. For the CDR3, the DNA is TGCGCCAGCAGCTCGGGACGGTCAGTCTACGAGCAGTACTTC. Encoded protein: CASSSGRSVYEQYF.

The CDR3 reads CASSFFPGQSDPYF. For the CDR3, the DNA is TGCGCCAGCAGCTTCTTTCCGGGACAATCGGATCCGTACTTC. The chain couples TRBV4-3 to TRBJ2-5; a possible D gene is TRBD1 (6 bases). Trimming took off 5 bases at V and 13 bases at J, with 23 bases between the two ends. Germline CDR1 and CDR2: LGHNA and YSLEER. This CDR3 has 14 amino acids.

The count of this clone is one. The genes are TRBV5-4 and TRBJ2-1; no clear D gene. Germline assignment: CDR1 SGHNT and CDR2 YYREEE (reference sequence). The V and J ends lost 0 bases and 0 bases respectively, with 10 bases between them. The CDR3 contains 16 residues. The CDR3 region is CASSLEAVSSYNEQFF. In DNA form, the CDR3 reads TGTGCCAGCAGCTTGGAGGCTGTAAGCTCCTACAATGAGCAGTTCTTC.

This clone has more than one count but fewer than ten. V is TRBV27 and J is TRBJ1-3; 8 bases line up with TRBD1. Trimming took 4 bases from V and 3 from J; bases not matched to a gene: 14. The CDR3 sequence is 18 residues long. CDR1 and CDR2 (germline): MNHEY, SMNVEV (reference sequence). Here the CDR3 reads CASSSADRADRNGNTIYF. CDR3 nucleotide sequence: TGTGCCAGCAGTTCGGCGGACAGGGCCGACCGAAATGGAAACACCATATATTTT.